Sequencing of this T cell receptor (beta chain) was carried out in a study of shared T cell receptors in the human thymus. Data came from immunoSEQ multiplex PCR; TCRdb stores just in-frame clones and leaves some out. The sample consists of more than 550,000 clones, around 87% of them appearing once. Per the germline V gene, CDR1 is MDHEN and CDR2 is SYDVKM. The CDR3 has 18 residues. J gave up 7 bases and V 3 bases, and 16 bases lay outside the gene matches. These data were likewise used in another study, on human thymus T cells. That source reports: Resections from corrective heart surgery supplied the thymus tissue. Unrelated people showed highly overlapping thymic repertoires, related research reported.

Specimen: thymocytes. The chain couples TRBV28 to TRBJ2-2, with 8 nucleotides matching TRBD2. This TCR derives from a boy in the first two years of life with a congenital heart defect. The CDR3: CASSLTCDGRVYGGELFF. The DNA of the CDR3 is TGTGCCAGCAGTTTGACTTGCGACGGGAGGGTTTATGGCGGGGAGCTGTTTTTT.